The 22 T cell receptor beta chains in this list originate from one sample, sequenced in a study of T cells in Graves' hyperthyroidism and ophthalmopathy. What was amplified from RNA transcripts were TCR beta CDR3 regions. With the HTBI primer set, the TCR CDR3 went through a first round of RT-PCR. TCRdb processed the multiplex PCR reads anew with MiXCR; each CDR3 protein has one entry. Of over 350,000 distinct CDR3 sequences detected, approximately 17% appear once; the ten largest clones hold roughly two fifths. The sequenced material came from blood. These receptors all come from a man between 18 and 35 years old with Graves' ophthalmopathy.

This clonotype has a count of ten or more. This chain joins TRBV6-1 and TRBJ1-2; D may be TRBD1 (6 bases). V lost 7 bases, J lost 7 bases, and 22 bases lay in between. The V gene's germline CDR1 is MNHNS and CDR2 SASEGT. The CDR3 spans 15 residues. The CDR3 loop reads CASTSGYRVDRGYTF. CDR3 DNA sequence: TGTGCCAGCACCTCGGGGTACAGGGTAGATCGTGGCTACACCTTC.

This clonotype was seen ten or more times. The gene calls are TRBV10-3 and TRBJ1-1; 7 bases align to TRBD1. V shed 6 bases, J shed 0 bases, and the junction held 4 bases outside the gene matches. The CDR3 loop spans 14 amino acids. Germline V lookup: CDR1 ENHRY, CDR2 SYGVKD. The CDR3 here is CAISTGDLNTEAFF. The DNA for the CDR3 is TGTGCCATCAGCACAGGGGATCTGAACACTGAAGCTTTCTTT.

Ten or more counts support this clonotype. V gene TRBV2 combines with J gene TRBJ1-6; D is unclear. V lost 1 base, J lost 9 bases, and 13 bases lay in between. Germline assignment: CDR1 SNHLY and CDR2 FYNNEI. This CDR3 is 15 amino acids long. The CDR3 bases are TGTGCCAGCAGTGAAGAGGGCCCGGGAGGTTCACCCCTCCACTTT. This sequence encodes CASSEEGPGGSPLHF.

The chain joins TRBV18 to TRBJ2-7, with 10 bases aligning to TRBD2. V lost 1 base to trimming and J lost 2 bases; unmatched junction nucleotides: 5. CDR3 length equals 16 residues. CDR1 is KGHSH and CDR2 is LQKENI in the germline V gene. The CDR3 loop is CASSPLITSGTYEQYF. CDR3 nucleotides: TGTGCCAGCTCACCACTAATAACTAGCGGGACCTACGAGCAGTACTTC.

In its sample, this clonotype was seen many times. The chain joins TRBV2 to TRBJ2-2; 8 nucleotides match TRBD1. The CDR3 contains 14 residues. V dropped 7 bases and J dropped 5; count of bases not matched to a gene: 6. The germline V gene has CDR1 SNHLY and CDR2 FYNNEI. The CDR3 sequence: CASMQGAYTGELFF. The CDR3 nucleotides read TGTGCCAGCATGCAGGGGGCATATACCGGGGAGCTGTTTTTT.

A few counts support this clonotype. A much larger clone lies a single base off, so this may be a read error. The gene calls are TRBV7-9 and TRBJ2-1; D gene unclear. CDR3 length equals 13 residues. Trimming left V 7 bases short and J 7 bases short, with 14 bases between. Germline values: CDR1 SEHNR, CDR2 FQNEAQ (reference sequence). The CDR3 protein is CASIPPVENEQFF. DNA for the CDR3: TGTGCCAGCATTCCCCCAGTGGAAAATGAGCAGTTCTTC.

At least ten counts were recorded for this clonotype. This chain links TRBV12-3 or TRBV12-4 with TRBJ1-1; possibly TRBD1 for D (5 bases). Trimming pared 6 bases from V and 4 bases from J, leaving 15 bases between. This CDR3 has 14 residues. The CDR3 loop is CASRVWAGGTEAFF. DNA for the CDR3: TGTGCCAGCAGGGTTTGGGCCGGGGGCACTGAAGCTTTCTTT.

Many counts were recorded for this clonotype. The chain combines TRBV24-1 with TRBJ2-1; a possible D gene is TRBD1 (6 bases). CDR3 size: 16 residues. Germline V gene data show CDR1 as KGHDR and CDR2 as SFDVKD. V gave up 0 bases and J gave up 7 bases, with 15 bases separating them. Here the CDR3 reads CATSDLRYQGRNEQFF. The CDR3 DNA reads TGTGCCACCAGTGATTTGCGTTATCAGGGGCGGAATGAGCAGTTCTTC.

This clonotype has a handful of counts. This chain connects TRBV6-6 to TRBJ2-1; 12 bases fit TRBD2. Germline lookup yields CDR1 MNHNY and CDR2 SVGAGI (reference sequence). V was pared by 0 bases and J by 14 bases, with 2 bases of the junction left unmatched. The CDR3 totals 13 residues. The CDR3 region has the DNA TGTGCCAGCAGTTACTCGACTAGCGGGGGTGAGTTCTTC. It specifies CASSYSTSGGEFF.

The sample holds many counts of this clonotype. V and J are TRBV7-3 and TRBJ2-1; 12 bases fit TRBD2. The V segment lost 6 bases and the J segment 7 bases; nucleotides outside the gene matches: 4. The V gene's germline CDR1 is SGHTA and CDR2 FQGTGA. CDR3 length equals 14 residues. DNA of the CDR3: TGTGCCAGCAGTCCCGGACTAGCGGGAAATGAGCAGTTCTTC. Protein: CASSPGLAGNEQFF.

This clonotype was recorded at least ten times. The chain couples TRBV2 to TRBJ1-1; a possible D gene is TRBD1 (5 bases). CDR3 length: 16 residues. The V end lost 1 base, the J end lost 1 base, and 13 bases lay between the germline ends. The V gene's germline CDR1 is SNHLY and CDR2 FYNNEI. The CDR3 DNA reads TGTGCCAGCAGTGAAGGGGGCACAGTTGGGAACACTGAAGCTTTCTTT. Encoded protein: CASSEGGTVGNTEAFF.

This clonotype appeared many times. Here the CDR3 reads CSAGGAGTRSYEQYF. In DNA form, the CDR3 reads TGCAGTGCTGGCGGGGCGGGGACCCGCTCCTACGAGCAGTACTTC. The V and J genes are TRBV20-1 and TRBJ2-7; possible D gene TRBD2, 6 bases. This CDR3 is 15 amino acids long. Germline loops: CDR1 DFQATT, CDR2 SNEGSKA (reference sequence). V was trimmed by 5 bases and J by 0 bases, leaving 17 bases between them.

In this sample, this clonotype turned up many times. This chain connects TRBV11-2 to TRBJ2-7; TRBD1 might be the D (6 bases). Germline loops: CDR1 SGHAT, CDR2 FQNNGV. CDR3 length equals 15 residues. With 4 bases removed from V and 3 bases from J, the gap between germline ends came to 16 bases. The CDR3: CASSSGAGERYEQYF. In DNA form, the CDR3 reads TGTGCCAGCAGCTCAGGGGCAGGGGAGCGCTACGAGCAGTACTTC.

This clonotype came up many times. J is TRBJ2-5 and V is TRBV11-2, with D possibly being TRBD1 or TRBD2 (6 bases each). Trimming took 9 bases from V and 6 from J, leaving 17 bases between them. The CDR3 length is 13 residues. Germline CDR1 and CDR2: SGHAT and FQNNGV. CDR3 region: CASRRGADKTQYF. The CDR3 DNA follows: TGTGCCAGTCGGAGGGGGGCCGACAAGACCCAGTACTTC.

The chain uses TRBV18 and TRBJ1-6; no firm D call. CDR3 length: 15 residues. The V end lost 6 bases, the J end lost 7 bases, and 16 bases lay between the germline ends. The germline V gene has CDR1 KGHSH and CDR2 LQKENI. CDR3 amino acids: CASSREADFNSPLHF. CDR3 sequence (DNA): TGTGCCAGCTCCCGGGAGGCAGATTTCAATTCACCCCTCCACTTT.

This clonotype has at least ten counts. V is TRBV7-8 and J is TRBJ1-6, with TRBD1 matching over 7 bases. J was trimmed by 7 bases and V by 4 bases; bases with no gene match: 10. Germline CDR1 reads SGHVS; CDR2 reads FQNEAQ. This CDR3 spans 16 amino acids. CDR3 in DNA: TGTGCCAGCAGCTCCCTTCAGGGGGGACCCAATTCACCCCTCCACTTT. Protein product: CASSSLQGGPNSPLHF.

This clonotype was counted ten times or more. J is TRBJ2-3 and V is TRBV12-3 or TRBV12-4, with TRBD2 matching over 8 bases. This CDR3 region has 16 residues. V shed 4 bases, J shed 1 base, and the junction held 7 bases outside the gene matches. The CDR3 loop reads CASSSNRGGGTDTQYF. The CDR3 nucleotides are TGTGCCAGCAGTTCAAACCGGGGGGGCGGCACAGATACGCAGTATTTT.

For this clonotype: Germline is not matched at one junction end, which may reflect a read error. In DNA, the CDR3 is TGTGCCAGCAGTTCCCCGGGGGCGGGCACAGATACGCAATATTTT. It yields the protein CASSSPGAGTDTQYF. The chain recombines TRBV12-3 or TRBV12-4 with TRBJ2-3, with D perhaps assigned TRBD1 or TRBD2 (6 bases each). The CDR3 loop spans 15 amino acids.

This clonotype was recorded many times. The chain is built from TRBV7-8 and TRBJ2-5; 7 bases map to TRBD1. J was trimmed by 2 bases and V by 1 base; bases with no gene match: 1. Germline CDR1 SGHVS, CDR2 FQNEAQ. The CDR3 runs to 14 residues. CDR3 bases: TGTGCCAGCAGCTTAGACAGGGGACAAGAGACCCAGTACTTC. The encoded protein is CASSLDRGQETQYF.

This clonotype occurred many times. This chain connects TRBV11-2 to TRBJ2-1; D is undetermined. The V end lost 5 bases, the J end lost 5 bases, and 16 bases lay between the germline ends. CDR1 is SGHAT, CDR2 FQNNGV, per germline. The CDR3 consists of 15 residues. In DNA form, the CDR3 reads TGTGCCAGCAGCCCCTGGCCGCTCTCGGACAATGAGCAGTTCTTC. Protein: CASSPWPLSDNEQFF.

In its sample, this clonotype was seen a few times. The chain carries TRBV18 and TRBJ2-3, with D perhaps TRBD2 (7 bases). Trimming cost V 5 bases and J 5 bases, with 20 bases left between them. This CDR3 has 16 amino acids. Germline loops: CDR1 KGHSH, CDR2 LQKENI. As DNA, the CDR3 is TGTGCCAGCTCAACCTACCTCGGGGGGCCAGGAGATACGCAGTATTTT. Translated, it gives CASSTYLGGPGDTQYF. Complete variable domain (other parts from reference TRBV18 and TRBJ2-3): NAGVMQNPRHLVRRRGQEARLRCSPMKGHSHVYWYRQLPEEGLKFMVYLQKENIIDESGMPKERFSAEFPKEGPSILRIQQVVRGDSAAYFCASSTYLGGPGDTQYFGPGTRLTVL.

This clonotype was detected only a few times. In DNA, the CDR3 is TGTGCCAGCTCACCACCAGGGTTGGCTCAAGGGGGCTACACCTTC. It encodes CASSPPGLAQGGYTF. The chain recombines TRBV18 with TRBJ1-2; unclear D gene. This CDR3 is built from 15 residues. The ends were cut back, 0 bases at V and 8 bases at J, with 16 bases in the middle. CDR1 KGHSH and CDR2 LQKENI come from the germline V gene.